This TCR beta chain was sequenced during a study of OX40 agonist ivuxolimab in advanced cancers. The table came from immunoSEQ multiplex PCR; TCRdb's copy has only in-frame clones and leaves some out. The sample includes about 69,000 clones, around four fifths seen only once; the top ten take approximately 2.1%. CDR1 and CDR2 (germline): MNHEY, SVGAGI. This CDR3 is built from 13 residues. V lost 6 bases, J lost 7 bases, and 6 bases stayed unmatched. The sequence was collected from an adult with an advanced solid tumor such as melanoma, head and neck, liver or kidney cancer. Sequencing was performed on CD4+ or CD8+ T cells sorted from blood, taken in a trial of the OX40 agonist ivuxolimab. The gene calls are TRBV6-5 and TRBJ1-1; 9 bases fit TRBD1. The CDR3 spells CASRSGTGREAFF. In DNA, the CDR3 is TGTGCCAGCAGAAGCGGGACAGGGCGTGAAGCTTTCTTT.